This T cell receptor (beta chain) was profiled in a study of T cells in tuberculosis. Study results and caveats: Smaller distances to GMM-specific TCRs suggested their expansion in active tuberculosis.

Sequencing used immunoSEQ multiplex PCR; TCRdb keeps in-frame clones, though not all of them. Among more than 30,000 clones listed, around 96% were seen once. Note on this clone: The antigen is unknown.

CDR1 and CDR2 from the germline V gene are SGHDT and YYEEEE. V lost 0 bases, J lost 1 base, and 6 bases lay in between. This CDR3 is built from 14 residues. This chain links TRBV5-6 with TRBJ2-3; D is perhaps TRBD1 (6 bases). This receptor was obtained from a donor under 30 with latent tuberculosis or without tuberculosis infection. Sequenced sample: PBMCs. CDR3 nucleotide sequence: TGTGCCAGCAGCTTGGGGGGGCGCACAGATACGCAGTATTTT. Protein sequence: CASSLGGRTDTQYF.